The clone carrying this TCR beta chain was detected only once. These data come from a study of control samples from healthy donors and cancer patients. The method was immunoSEQ multiplex PCR; TCRdb's version includes in-frame clones alone and lacks a portion of them. The table shows around 180,000 clones, with almost 90% occurring only once. This receptor was obtained from a woman in her twenties or thirties in good health. The sequenced sample was blood.

CDR3 sequence (DNA): TGTGCCAGCAGCTTGCTGAACTCACCCCTCCACTTT. Protein product: CASSLLNSPLHF. The V and J genes are TRBV5-6 and TRBJ1-6; no definite D call. The CDR3 runs 12 residues. Germline V gene sequence: CDR1 SGHDT, CDR2 YYEEEE. Deletions cut 1 base from V and 10 bases from J, with 6 bases between.